Listed here are 5 T cell receptor beta chains from one sample, sequenced in a study of shared clonotypes between healthy human individuals. Sequencing was performed with immunoSEQ multiplex PCR; in TCRdb, only in-frame clones are kept and a portion is missing. The sample includes approximately 1.4 million clones, roughly 98% seen only once; the top ten take roughly 0.4%. Material for sequencing was naive CD4+ T cells sorted from blood. Described subset: CD45RA+ positively selected. The receptors come from a man aged 25-45 years in good health.

The V and J genes are TRBV28 and TRBJ1-2, with D possibly being TRBD1 (6 bases). The CDR3 runs to 12 residues. V shed 4 bases and J shed 6 bases, with 9 bases lying between them. Germline CDR1 and CDR2: MDHEN and SYDVKM. The CDR3 DNA follows: TGTGCCAGCAGTTCCGACAGGAATGGCTACACCTTC. Translated, it gives CASSSDRNGYTF.

With regard to this clone: Other DNA variants within this sample encode the same CDR3. Here the CDR3 reads CASSRGISYEQYF. DNA for the CDR3: TGTGCCAGTAGCCGCGGGATCTCCTACGAGCAGTACTTC. The rearrangement links TRBV19 to TRBJ2-7; TRBD2 is a possible D gene (6 bases). The germline gives CDR1 LNHDA, CDR2 SQIVND (reference sequence). The V and J ends lost 6 bases and 0 bases respectively, with 9 bases between them. The CDR3 runs 13 residues.

The chain recombines TRBV19 with TRBJ2-7; 10 positions agree with TRBD1. J lost 0 bases, V lost 5 bases, and 10 bases had no gene match. The germline V gene encodes CDR1 LNHDA and CDR2 SQIVND (reference sequence). This CDR3 is built from 17 residues. CDR3 residues: CASSPRGTGVSSYEQYF. The CDR3 bases are TGTGCCAGTAGTCCGCGCGGGACAGGGGTCAGCTCCTACGAGCAGTACTTC.

The rearrangement joins TRBV7-8 to TRBJ2-5; D perhaps matches TRBD2 (5 bases). The CDR3 length is 17 residues. The germline gives CDR1 SGHVS, CDR2 FQNEAQ. V lost 0 bases and J 0 bases, leaving 14 bases between the germline ends. As DNA, the CDR3 is TGTGCCAGCAGCTTAGCTCTGGCAGAGGGCTACCAAGAGACCCAGTACTTC. Protein: CASSLALAEGYQETQYF. Full variable domain (outside the CDR3, taken from reference TRBV7-8 and TRBJ2-5): GAGVSQSPRYKVAKRGQDVALRCDPISGHVSLFWYQQALGQGPEFLTYFQNEAQLDKSGLPSDRFFAERPEGSVSTLKIQRTQQEDSAVYLCASSLALAEGYQETQYFGPGTRLLVL.

Concerning this clone itself: Additional DNA sequences in this sample encode the identical CDR3. The rearrangement joins TRBV10-3 to TRBJ2-3; no reliable D call. Per the germline V gene, CDR1 is ENHRY and CDR2 is SYGVKD. The CDR3 contains 12 residues. Trimming took off 0 bases at V and 5 bases at J, with 3 bases between the two ends. The CDR3 loop reads CAISESGDTQYF. The CDR3 DNA sequence: TGTGCCATCAGTGAGTCTGGAGATACGCAGTATTTT.